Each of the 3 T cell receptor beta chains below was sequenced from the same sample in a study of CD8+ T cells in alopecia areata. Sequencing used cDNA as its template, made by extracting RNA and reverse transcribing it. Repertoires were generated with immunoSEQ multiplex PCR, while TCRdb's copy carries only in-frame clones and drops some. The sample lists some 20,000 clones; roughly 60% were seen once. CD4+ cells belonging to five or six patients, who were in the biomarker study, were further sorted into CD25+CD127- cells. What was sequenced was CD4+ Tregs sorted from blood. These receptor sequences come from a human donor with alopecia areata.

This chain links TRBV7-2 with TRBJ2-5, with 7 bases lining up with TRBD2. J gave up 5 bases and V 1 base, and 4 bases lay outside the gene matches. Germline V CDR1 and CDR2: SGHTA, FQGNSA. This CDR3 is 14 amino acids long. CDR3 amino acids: CASSLVSGGETQYF. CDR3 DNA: TGTGCCAGCAGCTTAGTGTCCGGGGGGGAGACCCAGTACTTC.

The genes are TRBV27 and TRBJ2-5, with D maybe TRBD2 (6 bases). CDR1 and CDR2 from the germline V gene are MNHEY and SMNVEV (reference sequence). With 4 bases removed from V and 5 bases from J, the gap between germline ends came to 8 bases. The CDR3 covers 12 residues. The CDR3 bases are TGTGCCAGCAGTTCCAGCGGGGAGACCCAGTACTTC. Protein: CASSSSGETQYF.

CDR3: CSVEESHRVPYNEQFF. CDR3 DNA sequence: TGCAGCGTTGAAGAATCTCACAGGGTCCCCTACAATGAGCAGTTCTTC. This sequence joins TRBV29-1 and TRBJ2-1; possible D gene TRBD1, 6 bases. The ends were cut back, 0 bases at V and 2 bases at J, with 14 bases in the middle. Germline V gene data show CDR1 as SQVTM and CDR2 as ANQGSEA. CDR3 length: 16 amino acids.